The 8 T cell receptor beta chains listed next were all sequenced from one sample in a study of CD8+ T cells in alopecia areata. Following extraction, RNA underwent reverse transcription to cDNA, which served as the sequencing template. Data came from immunoSEQ multiplex PCR; TCRdb stores just in-frame clones and leaves some out. The sample shows around 140,000 clones, about 51% of them seen only once. Sequencing used CD4+ T cells sorted from blood, obtained at week 0. The receptors were gathered from a human donor with alopecia areata.

This clone was detected ten times or more. V gene TRBV5-1 combines with J gene TRBJ1-1, with 8 positions matching TRBD1. The CDR3 is 18 amino acids. V lost 0 bases to trimming and J lost 0 bases; unmatched junction nucleotides: 10. Germline V gene data show CDR1 as SGHRS and CDR2 as YFSETQ. CDR3 in amino acids: CASSLVAGTGDMNTEAFF. CDR3 sequence (DNA): TGCGCCAGCAGCTTGGTGGCCGGGACAGGTGATATGAACACTGAAGCTTTCTTT.

The chain combines TRBV18 with TRBJ1-5, with 9 bases identical to TRBD1. This CDR3 has 16 amino acids. V lost 3 bases to trimming and J lost 5 bases; unmatched junction nucleotides: 8. CDR1 is KGHSH and CDR2 is LQKENI in the germline V gene. The CDR3 protein is CASSPMRDRAYQPQHF. CDR3 DNA: TGTGCCAGCTCACCGATGCGGGACAGGGCCTATCAGCCCCAGCATTTT.

This chain joins TRBV27 and TRBJ2-3; 7 nucleotides align to TRBD2. With V trimmed by 5 bases and J by 4 bases, 6 bases remained unmatched. The CDR3 has 14 residues. Per germline, CDR1 MNHEY and CDR2 SMNVEV (reference sequence). CDR3 nucleotides: TGTGCCAGCAGTACCTCGGGGGGTCCAGATACGCAGTATTTT. Protein: CASSTSGGPDTQYF.

The genes are TRBV11-2 and TRBJ1-3; a weak D match, TRBD1 (5 bases). Germline V gene data show CDR1 as SGHAT and CDR2 as FQNNGV. Trimming shortened V by 4 bases and J by 0 bases, and 16 bases separated the two germline ends. The CDR3 extends over 17 amino acids. The CDR3 coding sequence is TGTGCCAGCAGCTGGAGGAATCGGGGCAGCTCTGGAAACACCATATATTTT. This translates into CASSWRNRGSSGNTIYF.

V and J are TRBV30 and TRBJ2-2; TRBD2 agrees at 8 bases. J was trimmed by 2 bases and V by 0 bases; bases with no gene match: 11. Germline V gene sequence: CDR1 GTSNPN, CDR2 SVGIG (reference sequence). CDR3 length: 18 residues. The CDR3 DNA follows: TGTGCCTGGAGTGTTGGGTTCAGGTTAGCGGGAAACACCGGGGAGCTGTTTTTT. Its protein product is CAWSVGFRLAGNTGELFF.

V gene TRBV5-4 combines with J gene TRBJ2-7; 14 positions match TRBD2. Losses at the gene ends were 0 bases for V and 7 bases for J; bases not matched to a gene: 0. CDR1 is SGHNT and CDR2 is YYREEE in the germline V gene (reference sequence). The CDR3 loop spans 14 amino acids. The CDR3 region has the DNA TGTGCCAGCAGCTTGGGACTAGCGGGAGGGGAGCAGTACTTC. Translated, it gives CASSLGLAGGEQYF.

About this clone: The sample holds other DNA sequences that translate to the same CDR3. The chain recombines TRBV4-2 with TRBJ1-2; D gene uncertain. V was cut by 0 bases and J by 2 bases, with 4 bases left in between. CDR3 length: 13 residues. The germline CDR1 and CDR2 sequences are LGHNA and YNFKEQ. The CDR3 spells CASSQDRNYGYTF. The CDR3 DNA sequence: TGTGCCAGCAGCCAAGACAGGAACTATGGCTACACCTTC.

This chain connects TRBV29-1 to TRBJ1-1; tentatively, D is TRBD1 (5 bases). With 8 bases removed from V and 6 bases from J, the gap between germline ends came to 13 bases. The CDR3 has 11 residues. Germline-derived CDR1 and CDR2 are SQVTM and ANQGSEA. CDR3: CSTGGGAEAFF. The DNA of the CDR3 is TGCAGCACAGGTGGGGGGGCTGAAGCTTTCTTT.